A single T cell receptor beta chain is shown here with its context. Some clones are missing from TCRdb's copy, which holds only in-frame ones; the method was immunoSEQ multiplex PCR. The sample has around 270,000 clones, about 91% seen once. The source of the sample is a study of blood T cell repertoires in COVID-19. Looking at the study overall: Donors in the United States, Italy and Spain gave samples during acute or convalescent COVID-19. The analysed material was cDNA or gDNA that came from T cells, B-cell-depleted T cells, or PBMCs.

Patients at the Seattle site were enrolled during active infection and followed longitudinally. The specimen sequenced was peripheral blood. The receptor was derived from a person aged 18 to 30 with COVID-19, enrolled during active disease.

CDR3 loop: CASSQTQGENTEAFF. CDR3 coding DNA: TGTGCCAGCAGCCAAACCCAGGGGGAAAACACTGAAGCTTTCTTT. This chain links TRBV4-2 with TRBJ1-1; TRBD1 matches at 7 bases. Trimming took 2 bases from V and 2 from J; bases not matched to a gene: 5. CDR1 and CDR2 (germline): LGHNA, YNFKEQ. This CDR3 contains 15 residues.